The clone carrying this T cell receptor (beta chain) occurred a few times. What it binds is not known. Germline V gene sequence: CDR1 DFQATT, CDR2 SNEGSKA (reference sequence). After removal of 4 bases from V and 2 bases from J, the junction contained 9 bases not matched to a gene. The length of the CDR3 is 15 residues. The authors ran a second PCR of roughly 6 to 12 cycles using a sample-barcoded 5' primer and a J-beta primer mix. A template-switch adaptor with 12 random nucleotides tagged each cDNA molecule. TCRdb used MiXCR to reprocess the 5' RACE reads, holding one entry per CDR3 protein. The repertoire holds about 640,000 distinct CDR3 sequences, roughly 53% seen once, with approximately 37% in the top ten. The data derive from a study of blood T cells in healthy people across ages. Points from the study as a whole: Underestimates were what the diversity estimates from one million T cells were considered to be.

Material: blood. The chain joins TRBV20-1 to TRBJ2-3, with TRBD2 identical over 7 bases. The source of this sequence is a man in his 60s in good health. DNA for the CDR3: TGCAGTGCTACCTCACTAGCGCCCTACACAGATACGCAGTATTTT. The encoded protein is CSATSLAPYTDTQYF.